These T cell receptor beta chains were read from a single sample in a study of cytomegalovirus exposure and HLA in healthy donors. Profiled with immunoSEQ multiplex PCR; TCRdb holds only in-frame clones, not every one. Recorded here are around 74,000 clones; the top ten clones represent around 4.4%. The sequencing sample was made of PBMCs. These receptor sequences come from a man aged 25-45 years in good health and CMV-seronegative. CDR3s include the opening cysteine and the closing phenylalanine or tryptophan. The order of the fields is V gene, D gene, J gene, CDR3 protein, CDR3 DNA. A D gene is named only where the DNA matches it firmly.

TRBV4-2	-	TRBJ1-1	CASSPRVWDIRITEAFF	TGTGCCAGCAGCCCCCGAGTTTGGGACATTCGCATCACTGAAGCTTTCTTT
TRBV19	-	TRBJ1-1	CATTNSGTEAFF	TGTGCCACCACGAATTCCGGCACTGAAGCTTTCTTT
TRBV29-1	-	TRBJ2-3	CSVVLALGADTQYF	TGCAGCGTTGTGCTAGCCTTGGGAGCAGATACGCAGTATTTT
TRBV28	-	TRBJ2-2	CASSTRTYTGELFF	TGTGCCAGCAGTACCCGGACTTACACCGGGGAGCTGTTTTTT
TRBV7-9	TRBD1	TRBJ2-3	CASSRRQGAKTDTQYF	TGTGCCAGCAGCCGAAGACAGGGGGCGAAGACAGATACGCAGTATTTT
TRBV19	-	TRBJ2-5	CASRTGTGGSETQYF	TGTGCCAGTAGGACCGGGACTGGGGGTTCGGAGACCCAGTACTTC
TRBV5-6	TRBD2	TRBJ2-7	CASSPGLAGSGAYEQYF	TGTGCCAGCAGCCCAGGACTAGCGGGTTCCGGAGCCTACGAGCAGTACTTC
TRBV30	TRBD1	TRBJ2-3	CAWMIRGYTDTQYF	TGTGCCTGGATGATCAGGGGGTACACAGATACGCAGTATTTT
TRBV5-1	TRBD2	TRBJ2-4	CASSITSGGILAKNIQYF	TGCGCCAGCAGCATAACTAGCGGGGGAATCCTAGCCAAAAACATTCAGTACTTC
TRBV4-2	TRBD1	TRBJ2-7	CASTWGQGSSYEQYF	TGTGCCAGCACCTGGGGACAGGGGTCTTCCTACGAGCAGTACTTC
TRBV7-9	TRBD1	TRBJ2-5	CASSMDREETQYF	TGTGCCAGCAGCATGGACAGGGAAGAGACCCAGTACTTC
TRBV6-1	TRBD2	TRBJ2-3	CASSFGLAGEDTQYF	TGTGCCAGCAGTTTCGGACTAGCGGGAGAAGATACGCAGTATTTT
TRBV30	TRBD2	TRBJ2-5	CAWSPLRTSGAQETQYF	TGTGCCTGGAGTCCGTTAAGGACTAGCGGAGCCCAAGAGACCCAGTACTTC
TRBV9	TRBD2	TRBJ2-1	CASSVGGSGRRNEQFF	TGTGCCAGCAGCGTAGGGGGTAGCGGGAGGCGCAATGAGCAGTTCTTC
TRBV6-1	-	TRBJ2-6	CASTRTGTGANVLTF	TGTGCCAGCACCAGAACAGGGACTGGGGCCAACGTCCTGACTTTC
TRBV6-1	TRBD1	TRBJ1-1	CASSRTGENTEAFF	TGTGCCAGCAGCCGGACAGGGGAGAACACTGAAGCTTTCTTT
TRBV5-1	TRBD2	TRBJ2-1	CASSSQSGSPNEQFF	TGCGCCAGCAGCTCTCAAAGCGGGAGTCCCAATGAGCAGTTCTTC
TRBV7-8	-	TRBJ2-3	CASSPTPFAGAPDTQYF	TGTGCCAGCAGCCCTACCCCTTTTGCGGGGGCCCCAGATACGCAGTATTTT
TRBV20-1	-	TRBJ1-1	CSASVHTEAFF	TGCAGTGCTTCAGTGCACACTGAAGCTTTCTTT
TRBV19	TRBD1	TRBJ2-7	CASSMDRGYEQYF	TGTGCCAGTAGTATGGACAGGGGCTACGAGCAGTACTTC
TRBV7-9	-	TRBJ2-5	CASSLPVAGGYQETQYF	TGTGCCAGCAGCTTACCCGTGGCAGGGGGGTACCAAGAGACCCAGTACTTC
TRBV5-1	-	TRBJ1-6	CASSIMGGRVASPLHF	TGCGCCAGCAGCATTATGGGAGGGAGGGTGGCTTCACCCCTCCACTTT
TRBV14	TRBD1	TRBJ1-2	CASSFGSRDRGRGYTF	TGTGCCAGCAGTTTCGGAAGCCGGGACAGGGGACGCGGCTACACCTTC
TRBV29-1	-	TRBJ2-3	CSVGGRGTDTQYF	TGCAGCGTTGGGGGGCGCGGTACAGATACGCAGTATTTT
TRBV4-1	-	TRBJ1-4	CASSQGAGRSTNEKLFF	TGCGCCAGCAGCCAAGGGGCAGGGAGGTCCACTAATGAAAAACTGTTTTTT
TRBV18	TRBD2	TRBJ2-1	CASSPVELAGAYEQFF	TGTGCCAGCTCACCAGTGGAACTAGCGGGAGCATACGAGCAGTTCTTC
TRBV4-1	TRBD1	TRBJ2-4	CASSQGDYDRGPRNIQYF	TGCGCCAGCAGCCAAGGGGACTATGACAGGGGGCCTAGAAACATTCAGTACTTC
TRBV9	TRBD2	TRBJ2-5	CASSVVSGTGETQYF	TGTGCCAGCAGCGTAGTAAGCGGGACGGGAGAGACCCAGTACTTC
TRBV10-3	-	TRBJ2-5	CAISGGRQGGQETQYF	TGTGCCATCAGTGGGGGACGACAGGGAGGCCAAGAGACCCAGTACTTC
TRBV19	TRBD1	TRBJ2-7	CASSTGTGSYEQYF	TGTGCCAGTAGTACCGGGACAGGCTCCTACGAGCAGTACTTC
TRBV29-1	TRBD2	TRBJ2-5	CSVEAGAGGVETQYF	TGCAGCGTTGAAGCCGGAGCGGGGGGGGTGGAGACCCAGTACTTC
TRBV5-4	-	TRBJ1-4	CASSTSTASATNEKLFF	TGTGCCAGCAGCACTTCGACGGCTAGTGCAACTAATGAAAAACTGTTTTTT
TRBV5-6	-	TRBJ1-2	CASSSDSFYGYTF	TGTGCCAGCAGCTCGGACAGTTTCTATGGCTACACCTTC
TRBV11-3	TRBD2	TRBJ2-7	CASSLGAGAAYEQYF	TGTGCCAGCAGCTTAGGAGCGGGGGCAGCCTACGAGCAGTACTTC
TRBV19	TRBD2	TRBJ2-7	CASSPLASGPPSFYEQYF	TGTGCCAGTAGTCCCCTGGCTAGCGGGCCCCCCTCCTTTTACGAGCAGTACTTC
TRBV4-1	TRBD2	TRBJ2-6	CASRYPGGSGANVLTF	TGCGCCAGCAGATATCCCGGGGGGTCCGGGGCCAACGTCCTGACTTTC
TRBV19	-	TRBJ1-2	CASSVSGAQGYTF	TGTGCCAGTAGCGTCTCAGGGGCTCAAGGCTACACCTTC
TRBV4-1	-	TRBJ2-1	CASSQPRERAEPQFF	TGCGCCAGCAGCCAACCAAGGGAGAGGGCTGAACCTCAGTTCTTC
TRBV5-1	-	TRBJ1-5	CASSLAGGPNQPQHF	TGCGCCAGCAGCTTGGCCGGTGGGCCCAATCAGCCCCAGCATTTT
TRBV7-2	TRBD2	TRBJ2-5	CASSLGGTSGERGTQYF	TGTGCCAGCAGCTTAGGGGGGACTAGCGGAGAGCGGGGGACCCAGTACTTC
TRBV5-1	TRBD1	TRBJ2-2	CASSLRTGVTGELFF	TGCGCCAGCAGCTTGCGAACAGGGGTGACCGGGGAGCTGTTCTTT
TRBV25-1	TRBD2	TRBJ2-3	CASSEGTPSGGSTDTQYF	TGTGCCAGCAGTGAAGGGACGCCTAGCGGGGGAAGCACAGATACGCAGTATTTT
TRBV18	TRBD2	TRBJ2-1	CASSLFTAGGPLNEQFF	TGTGCCAGCTCACTCTTCACAGCGGGAGGGCCTTTAAATGAGCAGTTCTTC
TRBV19	-	TRBJ2-2	CASSPVTGITGELFF	TGTGCCAGTAGTCCTGTGACAGGAATTACCGGGGAGCTGTTTTTT
TRBV5-1	-	TRBJ1-1	CASSTRGGDEAFF	TGCGCCAGCAGCACTCGGGGCGGGGATGAAGCTTTCTTT
TRBV12-5	-	TRBJ1-4	CASGSDTRATNEKLFF	TGTGCTAGTGGTTCCGACACCAGAGCAACTAATGAAAAACTGTTTTTT
TRBV15	-	TRBJ1-1	CATSRDTTAYTEAFF	TGTGCCACCAGCAGAGATACGACTGCCTACACTGAAGCTTTCTTT
TRBV5-6	-	TRBJ1-1	CASSFGSPSPEAFF	TGTGCCAGCAGCTTCGGGTCTCCCTCTCCTGAAGCTTTCTTT
TRBV5-4	TRBD2	TRBJ2-3	CASSFSGSVADTQYF	TGTGCCAGCAGTTTTAGCGGGAGCGTGGCAGATACGCAGTATTTT
TRBV10-3	-	TRBJ2-1	CAISPGSRNEQFF	TGTGCCATCAGTCCGGGTTCTAGGAATGAGCAGTTCTTC
TRBV28	TRBD1	TRBJ1-2	CASSPRDRLLYGYTF	TGTGCCAGCAGTCCGCGGGACAGGCTACTCTATGGCTACACCTTC
TRBV25-1	TRBD2	TRBJ2-3	CASSAASGYTDTQYF	TGTGCCAGCAGTGCCGCTAGCGGTTACACAGATACGCAGTATTTT
TRBV2	-	TRBJ2-7	CASEFYEQYF	TGTGCCAGTGAGTTCTACGAGCAGTACTTC
TRBV11-2	TRBD2	TRBJ2-1	CASRAIAGGNNEQFF	TGTGCCAGCAGGGCTATAGCGGGGGGGAACAATGAGCAGTTCTTC
TRBV18	TRBD1	TRBJ1-3	CASSPLGTASGNTIYF	TGTGCCAGCTCACCATTAGGGACAGCCTCTGGAAACACCATATATTTT
TRBV5-1	-	TRBJ2-3	CASSADGGTDTQYF	TGCGCCAGCAGCGCAGACGGAGGGACAGATACGCAGTATTTT